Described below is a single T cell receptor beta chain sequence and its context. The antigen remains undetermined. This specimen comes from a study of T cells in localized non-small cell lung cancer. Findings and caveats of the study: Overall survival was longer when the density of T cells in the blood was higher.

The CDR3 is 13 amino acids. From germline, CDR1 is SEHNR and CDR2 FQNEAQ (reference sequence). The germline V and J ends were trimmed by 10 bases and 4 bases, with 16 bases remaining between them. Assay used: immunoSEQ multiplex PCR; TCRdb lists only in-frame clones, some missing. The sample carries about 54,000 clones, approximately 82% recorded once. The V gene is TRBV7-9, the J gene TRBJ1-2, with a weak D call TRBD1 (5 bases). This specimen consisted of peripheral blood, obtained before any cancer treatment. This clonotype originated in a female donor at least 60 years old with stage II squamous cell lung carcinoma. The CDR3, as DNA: TGTGCCACCAGGGAGGGCTCTAGCTATGGCTACACCTTC. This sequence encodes CATREGSSYGYTF.